This T cell receptor delta chain is drawn from a study of γδ T cells in repeated Plasmodium falciparum infection. About the research overall: Samples were taken at baseline, before some infections, and 21 days after each.

Vgamma9/Vdelta2+ and Vdelta2-negative gammadelta T cells were flow-sorted from PBMC for bulk sequencing. CDR1 and CDR2 from the germline V gene are TSWWSYY and QGS. V lost 1 base and J 4 bases, leaving 13 bases between the germline ends. The CDR3 totals 15 residues. Overall study findings and caveats: One small rural Malian village, predominantly a single ethnic group, supplied the cohort. Vdelta2-negative gammadelta repertoires, largely Vdelta1+, seemingly showed infection-driven waves of new clonal selection. Many TCRgamma sequences overlapped between individuals in stable Vgamma9/Vdelta2+ repertoires.

The table lists this clone with many counts. What it recognizes is unknown. TCRdb re-called clones from the multiplex PCR reads using CATT. The sample lists 85,000 to 100,000 delta-chain clones; 0.98% were seen once. The TCR originated in a pool of human donors (malaria-infected and uninfected, not separated). V is TRDV1 and J is TRDJ1; D unclear. Sequenced sample: gamma-delta T cells from blood. In DNA, the CDR3 is TGTGCTCTTGGGGAACCACCGGGGTGGGACGATAAACTCATCTTT. Protein product: CALGEPPGWDDKLIF.